These T cell receptor beta chains were read from a single sample in a study of beta chain features in type 1 diabetes. Generated by immunoSEQ multiplex PCR, the TCRdb table keeps only in-frame clones and is missing some. This table holds 500,000 to 700,000 clones, roughly a sixth found once. Sequenced: naive CD4+ T cells from blood. These receptors were collected from a young man in good health. CDR3s leave out the opening cysteine and the closing phenylalanine or tryptophan. The order of the fields is CDR3 length, V gene, J gene, D gene, CDR3 protein. D genes are given only for firm matches.

12	TRBV7-9	TRBJ1-2	TRBD1	ASSLSWDRNGYT
16	TRBV5-4	TRBJ2-6	NA	ASSSGTYVTSGANVLT
9	TRBV2	TRBJ2-1	NA	ASSPRDEQF
11	TRBV28	TRBJ1-1	NA	ASITGKTTEAF
12	TRBV19	TRBJ1-1	NA	ASSMEGRATEAF
14	TRBV9	TRBJ2-2	NA	ASTRQAGGNTGELF
10	TRBV5-4	TRBJ2-1	NA	ASSFDYNEQF
13	TRBV7-2	TRBJ1-4	TRBD1	ASSFNRGVLEKLF
13	TRBV30	TRBJ1-1	NA	AWVTGYGGNTEAF
9	TRBV19	TRBJ1-2	TRBD1	ASSQGQGYT
10	TRBV5-1	TRBJ2-2	NA	ASSYRAGELF
14	TRBV28	TRBJ2-3	NA	ASSSLGTPSTDTQY
12	TRBV7-7	TRBJ1-5	NA	ASSLASGNQPQH
11	TRBV6-5	TRBJ1-1	NA	ASNRQENTEAF
12	TRBV7-8	TRBJ2-7	NA	ASSLLAGFYEQY
14	TRBV7-2	TRBJ2-7	TRBD2	ASSPPGLAGPYEQY
12	TRBV4-1	TRBJ2-1	NA	ASSQDGRYNEQF
14	TRBV10-3	TRBJ2-7	TRBD2	AISEPGGRSSYEQY
13	TRBV19	TRBJ2-3	TRBD1	ASTPGQGAGDTQY
13	TRBV27	TRBJ2-5	NA	ASSRRDDGQETQY
10	TRBV6-5	TRBJ2-3	NA	ASSPPTDTQY
13	TRBV7-2	TRBJ2-6	NA	ASSLEGRHLSVLT
13	TRBV7-2	TRBJ1-2	NA	ASSLGRGSHYGYT
17	TRBV5-4	TRBJ2-3	TRBD2	ASSSLPRGGTPSTDTQY
15	TRBV13	TRBJ2-3	TRBD2	ASSHGTSGGAKDTQY
13	TRBV6-6	TRBJ2-4	NA	ASSSSRGGENIQY
13	TRBV9	TRBJ1-2	NA	ASSAAGRGSYGYT
14	TRBV9	TRBJ2-2	NA	ASSVYWGTNTGELF
14	TRBV28	TRBJ2-1	NA	ASSPPSTIGANEQF
14	TRBV11-1	TRBJ2-2	TRBD1	ASTLTRGLNTGELF
13	TRBV25-1	TRBJ2-1	TRBD1	ASSEYGSRDSEQF
11	TRBV21-1	TRBJ1-5	NA	ARHRWGNQPQH
13	TRBV4-1	TRBJ2-1	NA	ASSHGRSSYNEQF
12	TRBV7-8	TRBJ2-7	NA	ASSSTLTGREQY
13	TRBV7-2	TRBJ1-4	TRBD1	ASGRLDRGLEKLF
13	TRBV6-6	TRBJ1-4	TRBD1	ASGNRGRRGEKLF
15	TRBV9	TRBJ1-2	TRBD1	ASSVGPGQRTTYGYT
13	TRBV11-2	TRBJ2-1	TRBD1	ASQRRGDRVNEQF
12	TRBV30	TRBJ1-2	TRBD1	AWTRQGAGYGYT
12	TRBV30	TRBJ2-2	NA	AWRVTGSTGELF
12	TRBV7-6	TRBJ2-5	TRBD1	ASSSYRGQETQY
14	TRBV30	TRBJ1-1	NA	ARPFTFDKMNTEAF
14	TRBV7-2	TRBJ2-5	NA	ASSLMTAKYQETQY
14	TRBV7-2	TRBJ2-2	TRBD1	ASSLYGTGVAGELF
13	TRBV5-1	TRBJ2-4	NA	ASSSGDLAKNIQY
9	TRBV7-8	TRBJ2-7	NA	ASSRSYEQY
13	TRBV18	TRBJ2-3	NA	ASQNDKTGTDTQY
12	TRBV29-1	TRBJ2-4	TRBD1	SVWTGLAKNIQY
12	TRBV7-9	TRBJ1-1	NA	ASSRGLLNTEAF
13	TRBV4-3	TRBJ2-2	NA	ASGIGTSNTGELF
15	TRBV28	TRBJ2-7	TRBD2	ASSSLPGLAGAYEQY
13	TRBV10-3	TRBJ2-7	TRBD1	ASHTGVTNSYEQY
13	TRBV25-1	TRBJ1-3	NA	ASSTLQGSGNTIY
11	TRBV7-9	TRBJ1-4	NA	AGAQGANEKLF
14	TRBV5-6	TRBJ2-3	NA	ASSSIGRSGTDTQY
12	TRBV6-4	TRBJ2-7	NA	ASSVSYPIGEQY
12	TRBV7-2	TRBJ2-5	NA	ASSPPGIQETQY
11	TRBV6-4	TRBJ2-2	NA	ASSGEGFGELF
11	TRBV29-1	TRBJ2-7	TRBD1	SAGGTGSYEQY